Below, one T cell receptor (beta chain) is given with its context. These data are taken from a study of blood T cell repertoires in COVID-19. Assay: immunoSEQ multiplex PCR; the TCRdb copy retains only in-frame clones and omits some. The sample lists under 55,000 clones, 75% to 90% occurring once. Germline values: CDR1 SGHDT, CDR2 YYEEEE. The CDR3 length is 13 residues. Losses at the gene ends were 7 bases for V and 4 bases for J; bases not matched to a gene: 7. The source of this sequence is a human donor in a cohort sampled during active COVID-19. V usage is TRBV5-6 and J usage is TRBJ2-5; 7 positions agree with TRBD2. The specimen was peripheral blood. CDR3 in amino acids: CASQRSGAETQYF. CDR3 sequence (DNA): TGTGCCAGCCAACGAAGCGGGGCAGAGACCCAGTACTTC.